A single sample is the source of the 17 T cell receptor beta chains below, sequenced in a study of cytomegalovirus exposure and HLA in healthy donors. The PCR used 60 Vbeta and 13 Jbeta primers. Sequencing used immunoSEQ multiplex PCR; TCRdb keeps in-frame clones, though not all of them. The table lists about 100,000 clones, under 80% of them singletons, with more than 3% in the top ten. Sequenced material: PBMCs. The receptor source for this set is a woman in her 50s in good health and CMV-seropositive.

The chain has TRBV30 and TRBJ2-7, with TRBD1 matching over 8 bases. The CDR3 sequence is 14 residues long. Germline CDR1 reads GTSNPN; CDR2 reads SVGIG (reference sequence). Trimming took 5 bases from V and 1 from J; bases not matched to a gene: 7. Here the CDR3 reads CAWVRQGTSYEQYF. Written as DNA, the CDR3 is TGTGCCTGGGTTAGACAGGGGACATCCTACGAGCAGTACTTC.

The V gene is TRBV7-9, the J gene TRBJ2-5; 8 positions agree with TRBD1. Near its end, the DNA agrees better with TRBJ2-7, so the J call may be wrong. The CDR3 runs 16 residues. Germline-derived CDR1 and CDR2 are SEHNR and FQNEAQ (reference sequence). CDR3 bases: TGTGCCAGCAGCCCCCCCCGGACAGGGATAACCTACGAGCAGTACTTC. It codes for CASSPPRTGITYEQYF.

The genes are TRBV7-9 and TRBJ2-2; D is uncertain. The CDR3 length is 12 residues. Germline-derived CDR1 and CDR2 are SEHNR and FQNEAQ (reference sequence). The germline V and J ends were trimmed by 5 bases and 7 bases, with 8 bases remaining between them. The CDR3 coding sequence is TGTGCCAGCAGCCCTCTTCGCGGGGAGCTGTTTTTT. It translates to CASSPLRGELFF.

This clone was counted once. The V and J genes are TRBV4-2 and TRBJ2-7; the match to TRBD2 covers 7 bases. CDR3 length equals 15 residues. Germline lookup yields CDR1 LGHNA and CDR2 YNFKEQ. J lost 0 bases, V lost 1 base, and 3 bases had no gene match. The CDR3 DNA sequence: TGTGCCAGCAGCCAAGCCAGCGGGGACTCCTACGAGCAGTACTTC. Its translation is CASSQASGDSYEQYF.

This rearrangement joins TRBV9 to TRBJ1-5, with D unclear. The germline V gene has CDR1 SGDLS and CDR2 YYNGEE. This CDR3 has 13 amino acids. CDR3 bases: TGTGCATACGGCAGCGTTAGCAATCAGCCCCAGCATTTT. The encoded protein is CAYGSVSNQPQHF.

The V gene is TRBV10-2, the J gene TRBJ2-7; D possibly corresponds to TRBD2 (7 bases). Germline CDR1 is WSHSY and CDR2 is SAAADI. V was clipped by 3 bases and J by 4 bases, with 13 bases between them. CDR3 length: 14 amino acids. CDR3 nucleotides: TGCGCCAGCAGTGAACAGGGAGGGTTATACGAGCAGTACTTC. Amino acid sequence: CASSEQGGLYEQYF.

The chain carries TRBV27 and TRBJ1-5; no clear D gene. The CDR3 runs 13 residues. The V gene lost 3 bases and the J gene lost 6 bases, with 9 bases spanning the gap. Germline V lookup: CDR1 MNHEY, CDR2 SMNVEV (reference sequence). The CDR3 protein is CASSLWRSQPQHF. The CDR3 DNA reads as TGTGCCAGCAGTTTGTGGCGGAGTCAGCCCCAGCATTTT.

This chain uses TRBV2 with TRBJ2-7; D possibly corresponds to TRBD1 (5 bases). The CDR3 has 11 amino acids. V was cut by 7 bases and J by 3 bases, with 7 bases left in between. Germline V gives CDR1 SNHLY, CDR2 FYNNEI. The CDR3 sequence: CASIQDYEQYF. The CDR3 bases are TGTGCCAGCATACAGGACTACGAGCAGTACTTC.

This clone was recorded only once. J is TRBJ2-1 and V is TRBV7-3; D is ambiguous. The germline V gene encodes CDR1 SGHTA and CDR2 FQGTGA. Trimming removed 4 bases from V and 5 bases from J, with 9 bases in between. This CDR3 spans 13 amino acids. The CDR3 protein is CASSSMADNEQFF. In nucleotides, the CDR3 is TGTGCCAGCAGCTCCATGGCGGACAATGAGCAGTTCTTC.

CDR3 bases: TGTGCCAGCAGCCCGTGGGACAGGTCGGAGCCCCAGCATTTT. Translating gives CASSPWDRSEPQHF. V and J are TRBV9 and TRBJ1-5; 8 positions agree with TRBD1. There are 14 residues in the CDR3. CDR1 and CDR2 from the germline V gene are SGDLS and YYNGEE. V was pared by 4 bases and J by 8 bases, with 8 bases of the junction left unmatched. Together with reference TRBV9 and TRBJ1-5, the CDR3 gives the full variable domain: DSGVTQTPKHLITATGQRVTLRCSPRSGDLSVYWYQQSLDQGLQFLIQYYNGEERAKGNILERFSAQQFPDLHSELNLSSLELGDSALYFCASSPWDRSEPQHFGDGTRLSIL.

This sequence joins TRBV7-9 and TRBJ1-3; a weak D match, TRBD1 (5 bases). CDR1 SEHNR and CDR2 FQNEAQ come from the germline V gene (reference sequence). This CDR3 comprises 17 residues. V dropped 3 bases and J dropped 0 bases, with 15 bases sitting between them. CDR3 sequence (DNA): TGTGCCAGCAGCTTTGGAGGGACGTTCGTCTCTGGAAACACCATATATTTT. Translation gives CASSFGGTFVSGNTIYF. The entire variable domain, with the rest obtained from reference TRBV7-9 and TRBJ1-3, is as follows: DTGVSQNPRHKITKRGQNVTFRCDPISEHNRLYWYRQTLGQGPEFLTYFQNEAQLEKSRLLSDRFSAERPKGSFSTLEIQRTEQGDSAMYLCASSFGGTFVSGNTIYFGEGSWLTVV.

The CDR3 loop reads CASSLMGTSGRTDTQYF. Here the CDR3 DNA reads TGTGCCAGCAGCTTGATGGGAACTAGCGGGAGAACAGATACGCAGTATTTT. The V and J genes are TRBV5-4 and TRBJ2-3; 11 nucleotides agree with TRBD2. The CDR3 totals 17 residues. The V segment lost 1 base and the J segment 3 bases; nucleotides outside the gene matches: 7. Looked up from germline, CDR1 is SGHNT and CDR2 is YYREEE (reference sequence).

J is TRBJ2-1 and V is TRBV29-1, with 9 bases lining up with TRBD2. J was trimmed by 1 base and V by 3 bases; bases with no gene match: 4. CDR1 is SQVTM, CDR2 ANQGSEA, per germline. This CDR3 is built from 15 residues. This chain's CDR3 is CSVEGLAGSYNEQFF. CDR3 bases: TGCAGCGTTGAGGGTCTAGCGGGGTCCTACAATGAGCAGTTCTTC.

The CDR3 DNA follows: TGTGCCATCAGTGGGAATCTTGGGGCAAACCGAGCCTATGGCTACACCTTC. Translated: CAISGNLGANRAYGYTF. The chain links TRBV10-3 to TRBJ1-2, with D tentatively TRBD1 (5 bases). Per germline, CDR1 ENHRY and CDR2 SYGVKD. This CDR3 comprises 17 residues. The V end lost 4 bases, the J end lost 4 bases, and 22 bases lay between the germline ends.

The rearrangement uses TRBV6-7 and TRBJ2-4; 8 nucleotides match TRBD1. TRBV6-7 is noted as an ORF with a role that remains uncertain. V shed 5 bases, J shed 4 bases, and the junction held 7 bases outside the gene matches. The CDR3 loop spans 15 amino acids. For the CDR3, the DNA is TGTGCCAGCAGTCATACGGGGGACAGGAAAAACATTCAGTACTTC. It codes for CASSHTGDRKNIQYF.

The genes are TRBV9 and TRBJ2-1, with D maybe TRBD2 (5 bases). V was pared by 7 bases and J by 5 bases, with 7 bases between. The V gene's germline CDR1 is SGDLS and CDR2 YYNGEE. The length of the CDR3 is 11 residues. The CDR3, as DNA: TGTGCCAGCGGAGGAAACAATGAGCAGTTCTTC. Translated, it gives CASGGNNEQFF.

The rearrangement joins TRBV27 to TRBJ1-5; possible D gene TRBD1, 5 bases. This CDR3 is built from 15 residues. V shed 0 bases and J shed 2 bases, with 8 bases lying between them. In germline, CDR1 is MNHEY, CDR2 SMNVEV (reference sequence). The CDR3 sequence is CASSLSGGGNQPQHF. The DNA of the CDR3 is TGTGCCAGCAGTTTATCCGGGGGTGGCAATCAGCCCCAGCATTTT.